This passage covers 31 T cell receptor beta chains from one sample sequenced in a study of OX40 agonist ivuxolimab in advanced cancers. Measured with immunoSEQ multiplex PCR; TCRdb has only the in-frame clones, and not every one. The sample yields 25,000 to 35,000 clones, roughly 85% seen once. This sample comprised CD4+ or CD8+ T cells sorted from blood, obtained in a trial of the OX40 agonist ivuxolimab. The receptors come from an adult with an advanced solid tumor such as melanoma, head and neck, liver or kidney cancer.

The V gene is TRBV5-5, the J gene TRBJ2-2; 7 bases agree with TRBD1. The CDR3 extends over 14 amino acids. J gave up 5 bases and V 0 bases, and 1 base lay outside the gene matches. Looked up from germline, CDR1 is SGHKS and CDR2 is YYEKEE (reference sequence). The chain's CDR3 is CASSLGQGTGELFF. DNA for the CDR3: TGTGCCAGCAGCTTGGGACAGGGAACCGGGGAGCTGTTTTTT.

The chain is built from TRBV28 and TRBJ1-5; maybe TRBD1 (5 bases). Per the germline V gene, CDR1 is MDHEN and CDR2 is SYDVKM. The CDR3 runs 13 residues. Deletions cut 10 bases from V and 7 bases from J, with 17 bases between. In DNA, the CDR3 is TGTGCCACCCTAAGCCCACAGGACCAGCCCCAGCATTTT. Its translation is CATLSPQDQPQHF.

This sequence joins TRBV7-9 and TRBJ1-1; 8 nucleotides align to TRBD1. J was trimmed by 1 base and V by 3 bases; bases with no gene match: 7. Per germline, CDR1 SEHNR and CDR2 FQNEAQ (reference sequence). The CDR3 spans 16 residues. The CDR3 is CASSLGEDRANTEAFF. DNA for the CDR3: TGTGCCAGCAGCTTGGGGGAGGACAGGGCGAACACTGAAGCTTTCTTT.

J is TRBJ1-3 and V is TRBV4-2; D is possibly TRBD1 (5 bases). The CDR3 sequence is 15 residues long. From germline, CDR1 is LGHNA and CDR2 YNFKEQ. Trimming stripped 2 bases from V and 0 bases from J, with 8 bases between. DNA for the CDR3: TGTGCCAGCAGCCAACGGGGCATCTCTGGAAACACCATATATTTT. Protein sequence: CASSQRGISGNTIYF.

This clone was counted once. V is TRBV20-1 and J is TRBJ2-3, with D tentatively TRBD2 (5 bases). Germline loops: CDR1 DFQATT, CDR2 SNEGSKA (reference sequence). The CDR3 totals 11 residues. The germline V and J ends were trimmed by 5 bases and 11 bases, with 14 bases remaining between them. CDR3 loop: CSAWLALEQYF. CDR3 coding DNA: TGCAGTGCTTGGCTAGCATTGGAGCAGTATTTT.

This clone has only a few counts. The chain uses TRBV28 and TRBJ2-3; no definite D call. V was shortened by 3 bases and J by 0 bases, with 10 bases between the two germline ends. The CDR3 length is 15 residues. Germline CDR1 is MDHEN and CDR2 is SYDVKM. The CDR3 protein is CASSLGSSSTDTQYF. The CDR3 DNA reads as TGTGCCAGCAGTTTGGGCAGCTCTAGCACAGATACGCAGTATTTT.

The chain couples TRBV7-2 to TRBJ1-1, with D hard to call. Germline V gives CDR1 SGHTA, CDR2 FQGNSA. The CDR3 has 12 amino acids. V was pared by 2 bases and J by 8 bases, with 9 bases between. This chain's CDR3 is CASSLYTPEAFF. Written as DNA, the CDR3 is TGTGCCAGCAGCTTATATACCCCCGAAGCTTTCTTT.

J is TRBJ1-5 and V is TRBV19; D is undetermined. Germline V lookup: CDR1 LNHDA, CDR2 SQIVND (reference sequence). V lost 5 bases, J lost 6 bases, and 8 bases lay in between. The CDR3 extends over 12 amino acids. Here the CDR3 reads CASSLDGQPQHF. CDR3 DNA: TGTGCCAGTAGTCTCGACGGTCAGCCCCAGCATTTT.

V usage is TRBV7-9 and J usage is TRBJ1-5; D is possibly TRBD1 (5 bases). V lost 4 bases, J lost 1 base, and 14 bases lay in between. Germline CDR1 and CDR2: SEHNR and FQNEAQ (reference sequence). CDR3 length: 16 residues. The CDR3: CASSYFDSSSNQPQHF. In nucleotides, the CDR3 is TGTGCCAGCAGCTACTTTGACAGTTCGAGCAATCAGCCCCAGCATTTT.

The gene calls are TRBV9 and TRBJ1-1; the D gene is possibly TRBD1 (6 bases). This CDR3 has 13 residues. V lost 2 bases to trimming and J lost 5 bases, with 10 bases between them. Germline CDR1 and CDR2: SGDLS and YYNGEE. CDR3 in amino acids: CASSVGGQTEAFF. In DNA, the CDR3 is TGTGCCAGCAGCGTGGGGGGGCAGACTGAAGCTTTCTTT.

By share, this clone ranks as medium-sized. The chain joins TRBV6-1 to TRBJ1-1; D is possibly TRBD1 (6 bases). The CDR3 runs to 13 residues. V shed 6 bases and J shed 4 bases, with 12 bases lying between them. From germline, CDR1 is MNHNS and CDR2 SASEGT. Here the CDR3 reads CASSDGTTTEAFF. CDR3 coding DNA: TGTGCCAGCAGCGACGGGACAACCACTGAAGCTTTCTTT.

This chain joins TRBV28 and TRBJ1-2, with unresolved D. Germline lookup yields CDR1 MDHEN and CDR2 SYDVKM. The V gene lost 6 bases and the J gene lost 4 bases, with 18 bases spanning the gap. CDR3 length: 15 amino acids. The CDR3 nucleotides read TGTGCCAGCAGCTCCCGGGCCGGGCCGATCTATGGCTACACCTTC. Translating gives CASSSRAGPIYGYTF.

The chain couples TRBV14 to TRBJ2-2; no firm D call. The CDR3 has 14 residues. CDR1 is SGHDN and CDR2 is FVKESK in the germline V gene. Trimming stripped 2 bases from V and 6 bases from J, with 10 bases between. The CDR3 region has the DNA TGTGCCAGCAGCCAATATCTGGTACCCGGGGAGCTGTTTTTT. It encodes CASSQYLVPGELFF. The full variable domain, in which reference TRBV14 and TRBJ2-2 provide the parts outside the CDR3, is EAGVTQFPSHSVIEKGQTVTLRCDPISGHDNLYWYRRVMGKEIKFLLHFVKESKQDESGMPNNRFLAERTGGTYSTLKVQPAELEDSGVYFCASSQYLVPGELFFGEGSRLTVL.

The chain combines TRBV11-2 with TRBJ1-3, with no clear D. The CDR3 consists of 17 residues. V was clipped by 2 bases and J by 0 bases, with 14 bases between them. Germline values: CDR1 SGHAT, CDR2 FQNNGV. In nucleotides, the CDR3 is TGTGCCAGCAGCTTAACGGATCTATCTTACTCTGGAAACACCATATATTTT. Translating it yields CASSLTDLSYSGNTIYF.

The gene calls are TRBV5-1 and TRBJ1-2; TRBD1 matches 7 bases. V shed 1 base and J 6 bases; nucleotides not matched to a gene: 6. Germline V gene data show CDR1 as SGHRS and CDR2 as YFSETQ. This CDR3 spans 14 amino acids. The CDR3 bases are TGCGCCAGCAGCTTGCGGGGCCAGGGGGATGGCTACACCTTC. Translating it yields CASSLRGQGDGYTF.

CDR3: CSVVSGAEETQYF. In nucleotides, the CDR3 is TGCAGCGTTGTGTCAGGGGCCGAGGAGACCCAGTACTTC. J is TRBJ2-5 and V is TRBV29-1, with D possibly matching TRBD1 (6 bases). Germline-derived CDR1 and CDR2 are SQVTM and ANQGSEA. V shed 4 bases and J shed 5 bases, with 14 bases lying between them. The CDR3 is made up of 13 amino acids.

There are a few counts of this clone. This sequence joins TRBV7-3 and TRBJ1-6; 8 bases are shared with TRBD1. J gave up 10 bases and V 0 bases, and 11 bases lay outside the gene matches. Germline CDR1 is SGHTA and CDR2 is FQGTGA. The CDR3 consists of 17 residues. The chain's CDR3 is CASSLTGTGTSRSPLHF. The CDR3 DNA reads TGTGCCAGCAGCTTAACTGGGACAGGAACTTCAAGGTCACCCCTCCACTTT.

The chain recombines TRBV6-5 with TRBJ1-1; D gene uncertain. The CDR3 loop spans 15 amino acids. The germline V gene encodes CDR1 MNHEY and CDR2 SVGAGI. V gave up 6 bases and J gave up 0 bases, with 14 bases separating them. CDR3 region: CASRWVGTMNTEAFF. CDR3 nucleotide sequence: TGTGCCAGCAGGTGGGTTGGAACTATGAACACTGAAGCTTTCTTT.

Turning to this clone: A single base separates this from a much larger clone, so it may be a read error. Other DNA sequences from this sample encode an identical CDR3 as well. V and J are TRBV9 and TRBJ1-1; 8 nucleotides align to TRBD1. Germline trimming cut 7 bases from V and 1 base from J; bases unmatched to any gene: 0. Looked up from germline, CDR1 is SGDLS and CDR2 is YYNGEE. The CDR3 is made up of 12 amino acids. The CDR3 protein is CASQGANTEAFF. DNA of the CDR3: TGTGCCAGCCAGGGGGCGAACACTGAAGCTTTCTTT.

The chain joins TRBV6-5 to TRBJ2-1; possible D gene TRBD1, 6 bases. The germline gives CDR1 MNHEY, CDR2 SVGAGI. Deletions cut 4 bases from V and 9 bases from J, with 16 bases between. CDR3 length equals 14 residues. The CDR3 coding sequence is TGTGCCAGCAGTTTCAATGGACAGCTAGGTGAGCAGTTCTTC. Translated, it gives CASSFNGQLGEQFF.

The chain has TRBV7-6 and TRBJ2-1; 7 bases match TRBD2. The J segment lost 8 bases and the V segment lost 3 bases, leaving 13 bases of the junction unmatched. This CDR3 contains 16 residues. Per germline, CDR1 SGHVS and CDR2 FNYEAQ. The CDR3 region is CASSFPGGSKGDEQFF. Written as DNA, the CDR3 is TGTGCCAGCAGCTTCCCCGGGGGGAGCAAAGGGGATGAGCAGTTCTTC.

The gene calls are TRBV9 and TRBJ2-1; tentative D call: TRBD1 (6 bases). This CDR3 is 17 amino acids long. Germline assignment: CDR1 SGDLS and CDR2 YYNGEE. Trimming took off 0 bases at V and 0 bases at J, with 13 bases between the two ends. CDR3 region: CASSVVPTGHSYNEQFF. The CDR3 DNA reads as TGTGCCAGCAGCGTAGTCCCAACAGGGCACTCCTACAATGAGCAGTTCTTC.

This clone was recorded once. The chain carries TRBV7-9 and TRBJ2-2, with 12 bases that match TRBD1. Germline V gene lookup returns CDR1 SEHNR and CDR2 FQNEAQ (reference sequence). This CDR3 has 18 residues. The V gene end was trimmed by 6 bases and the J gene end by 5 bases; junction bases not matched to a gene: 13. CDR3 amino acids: CASRSSGTGGRRTGELFF. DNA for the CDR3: TGTGCCAGCAGATCGTCCGGGACAGGGGGCCGGAGGACCGGGGAGCTGTTTTTT.

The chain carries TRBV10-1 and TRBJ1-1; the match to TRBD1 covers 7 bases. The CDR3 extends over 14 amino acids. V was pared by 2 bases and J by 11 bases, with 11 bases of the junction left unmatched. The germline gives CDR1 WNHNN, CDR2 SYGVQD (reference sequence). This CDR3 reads CASSEPSFRGVAFF. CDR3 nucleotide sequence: TGCGCCAGCAGTGAGCCCTCTTTCAGGGGGGTGGCTTTCTTT.

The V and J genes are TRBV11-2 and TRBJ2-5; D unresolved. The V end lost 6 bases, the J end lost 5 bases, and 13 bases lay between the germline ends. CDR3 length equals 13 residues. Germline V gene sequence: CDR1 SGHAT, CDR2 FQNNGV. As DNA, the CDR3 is TGTGCCAGCAGGTCGGGCCTTGGGGAGACCCAGTACTTC. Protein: CASRSGLGETQYF.

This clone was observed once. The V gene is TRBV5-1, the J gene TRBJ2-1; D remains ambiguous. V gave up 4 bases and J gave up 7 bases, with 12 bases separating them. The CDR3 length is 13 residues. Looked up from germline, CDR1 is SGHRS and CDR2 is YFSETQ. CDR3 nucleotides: TGCGCCAGCAGCCTAACTGGGATAAATGAGCAGTTCTTC. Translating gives CASSLTGINEQFF.

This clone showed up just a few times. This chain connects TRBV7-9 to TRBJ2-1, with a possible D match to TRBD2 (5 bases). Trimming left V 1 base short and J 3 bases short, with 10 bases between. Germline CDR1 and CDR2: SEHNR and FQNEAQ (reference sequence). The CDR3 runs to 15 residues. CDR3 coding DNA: TGTGCCAGCAGCTTAGTAGGCGGACTCTACAATGAGCAGTTCTTC. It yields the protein CASSLVGGLYNEQFF.

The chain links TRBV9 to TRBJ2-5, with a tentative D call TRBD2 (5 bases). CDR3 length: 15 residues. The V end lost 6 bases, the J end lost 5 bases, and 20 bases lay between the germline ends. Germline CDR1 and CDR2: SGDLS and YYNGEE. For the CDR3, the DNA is TGTGCCAGCACCCCCGGGCGGACTCCCGCCGAGACCCAGTACTTC. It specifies CASTPGRTPAETQYF.

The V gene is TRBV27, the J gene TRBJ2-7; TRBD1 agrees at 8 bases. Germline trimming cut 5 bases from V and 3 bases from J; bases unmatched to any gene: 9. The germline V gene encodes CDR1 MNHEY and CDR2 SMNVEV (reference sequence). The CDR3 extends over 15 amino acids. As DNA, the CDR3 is TGTGCCAGCAGTGTGCGGGACAGGTACCTCTACGAGCAGTACTTC. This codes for CASSVRDRYLYEQYF.

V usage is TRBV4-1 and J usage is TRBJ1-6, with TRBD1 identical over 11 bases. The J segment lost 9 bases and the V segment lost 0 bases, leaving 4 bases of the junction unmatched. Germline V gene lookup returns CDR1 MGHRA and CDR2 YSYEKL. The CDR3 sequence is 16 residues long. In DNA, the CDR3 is TGCGCCAGCAGCCAAGATGGGGGGACAGGGGGTTCACCCCTCCACTTT. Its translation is CASSQDGGTGGSPLHF.

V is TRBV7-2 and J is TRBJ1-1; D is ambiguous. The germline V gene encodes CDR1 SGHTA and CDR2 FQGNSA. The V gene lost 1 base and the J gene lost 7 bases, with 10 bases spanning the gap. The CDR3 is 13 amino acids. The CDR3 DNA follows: TGTGCCAGCAGCTTAGAAACAGCCCTTGAAGCTTTCTTT. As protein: CASSLETALEAFF.